The 17 T cell receptor beta chains given below trace back to one sample, sequenced in a study of CD8+ T cells in alopecia areata. Stated treatment: oral pan-JAK inhibitor, 5-10 mg twice daily. It was cDNA, reverse transcribed from extracted RNA, that served as the sequencing template. Some clones are missing from TCRdb's copy, which holds only in-frame ones; the method was immunoSEQ multiplex PCR. The data contain fewer than 250,000 clones, approximately 38% of them singletons. Sequenced here: CD4+ T cells sorted from blood, sampled at approximately week 30, from a patient treated with tofacitinib. These receptor sequences come from a human donor with alopecia areata.

This clone occurred once. The chain employs TRBV27 and TRBJ2-5, with D unresolved. The J call may be mistaken, given a closer DNA end match to TRBJ2-7. This CDR3 comprises 14 residues. Germline CDR1 MNHEY, CDR2 SMNVEV (reference sequence). CDR3 sequence reads: CASRETRGNYEQYF. CDR3 nucleotide sequence: TGTGCCAGCAGGGAGACCCGTGGGAACTACGAGCAGTACTTC.

This chain joins TRBV25-1 and TRBJ1-1; D is perhaps TRBD1 (5 bases). CDR3 length: 11 residues. V was trimmed by 6 bases and J by 10 bases, leaving 12 bases between them. The germline V gene has CDR1 MGHDK and CDR2 SYGVNS. The CDR3 sequence is CASRRGEGAFF. CDR3 nucleotides: TGTGCCAGCAGGAGGGGAGAAGGAGCTTTCTTT. The full variable domain, with the rest looked up from reference TRBV25-1 and TRBJ1-1, is EADIYQTPRYLVIGTGKKITLECSQTMGHDKMYWYQQDPGMELHLIHYSYGVNSTEKGDLSSESTVSRIRTEHFPLTLESARPSHTSQYLCASRRGEGAFFGQGTRLTVV.

The chain recombines TRBV5-4 with TRBJ1-4; possible D gene TRBD1, 6 bases. V was shortened by 0 bases and J by 5 bases, with 11 bases between the two germline ends. CDR1 and CDR2 from the germline V gene are SGHNT and YYREEE (reference sequence). This CDR3 has 15 residues. In DNA, the CDR3 is TGTGCCAGCAGCTTGGGGGGGACACGGAATGAAAAACTGTTTTTT. It specifies CASSLGGTRNEKLFF.

The sample holds a few counts of this clone. V usage is TRBV18 and J usage is TRBJ2-5; D is possibly TRBD1 or TRBD2 (5 bases each). The CDR3 runs to 14 residues. Germline V gene lookup returns CDR1 KGHSH and CDR2 LQKENI. Trimming stripped 3 bases from V and 5 bases from J, with 13 bases between. CDR3: CASSPGTTGETQYF. The CDR3, as DNA: TGTGCCAGCTCACCCGGGACGACCGGGGAGACCCAGTACTTC.

The rearrangement uses TRBV5-1 and TRBJ2-1; maybe TRBD1 (5 bases). Germline-derived CDR1 and CDR2 are SGHRS and YFSETQ. V gave up 5 bases and J gave up 9 bases, with 12 bases separating them. There are 12 residues in the CDR3. The chain's CDR3 is CASRRTWSEQFF. The CDR3 nucleotides are TGCGCCAGCAGGCGGACATGGAGTGAGCAGTTCTTC.

V gene TRBV5-4 combines with J gene TRBJ2-3, with D possibly matching TRBD1 (5 bases). Germline V gives CDR1 SGHNT, CDR2 YYREEE (reference sequence). Between the trimmed V and J ends, which lost 0 bases and 5 bases, there was a span of 13 bases. The CDR3 contains 15 residues. CDR3 region: CASSLVGVKGDTQYF. The CDR3 DNA reads TGTGCCAGCAGCTTGGTAGGGGTAAAGGGAGATACGCAGTATTTT.

This clone was picked up one time. The V and J genes are TRBV5-1 and TRBJ1-1, with a weak D call TRBD1 (6 bases). This CDR3 contains 15 residues. Looked up from germline, CDR1 is SGHRS and CDR2 is YFSETQ. V gave up 7 bases and J gave up 3 bases, with 19 bases separating them. CDR3 coding DNA: TGCGCCAGCGGTTCAGGGGCCCCCGAGGACACTGAAGCTTTCTTT. This codes for CASGSGAPEDTEAFF.

Comment on this clone: One junction end does not reproduce the germline sequence, and a read error may be involved. The chain recombines TRBV9 with TRBJ1-1, with TRBD1 as a possible D gene (6 bases). CDR3 length: 16 residues. In germline, CDR1 is SGDLS, CDR2 YYNGEE. CDR3 in DNA: TGTGCCAGCAGCGTAGTTCCCCAGGTCGGGGGCACTGATGCTTTCTTT. Its translation is CASSVVPQVGGTDAFF.

The chain uses TRBV6-5 and TRBJ1-1; 7 nucleotides align to TRBD1. With 6 bases clipped from V and 1 base from J, the junction kept 8 bases outside the gene matches. Germline CDR1 is MNHEY and CDR2 is SVGAGI. CDR3 length: 15 residues. The CDR3 sequence: CASRPTRDRNTEAFF. The CDR3 DNA reads TGTGCCAGCAGACCGACCCGGGACAGGAACACTGAAGCTTTCTTT.

The J gene is TRBJ2-5, the V gene TRBV29-1; 12 nucleotides line up with TRBD2. CDR1 and CDR2 from the germline V gene are SQVTM and ANQGSEA. This CDR3 contains 14 residues. The ends lost 5 bases at V and 5 bases at J; junction bases unmatched: 6. This chain's CDR3 is CSVQTSGSAETQYF. The CDR3 DNA sequence: TGCAGCGTTCAGACTAGCGGGAGTGCGGAGACCCAGTACTTC. Supplemented by reference TRBV29-1 and TRBJ2-5, the full variable domain reads SAVISQKPSRDICQRGTSLTIQCQVDSQVTMMFWYRQQPGQSLTLIATANQGSEATYESGFVIDKFPISRPNLTFSTLTVSNMSPEDSSIYLCSVQTSGSAETQYFGPGTRLLVL.

The gene calls are TRBV10-3 and TRBJ2-3, with 13 bases matching TRBD2. This CDR3 region has 19 residues. Germline values: CDR1 ENHRY, CDR2 SYGVKD. V lost 3 bases and J lost 1; bases outside the gene matches: 10. Here the CDR3 DNA reads TGTGCCATCAGTGACCATGGACTAGCGGGAGCGAGGGGCACAGATACGCAGTATTTT. This codes for CAISDHGLAGARGTDTQYF.

This sequence joins TRBV11-2 and TRBJ2-4, with a tentative D call TRBD2 (7 bases). Germline V CDR1 and CDR2: SGHAT, FQNNGV. V was pared by 4 bases and J by 9 bases, with 19 bases between. This CDR3 region has 15 residues. CDR3 DNA: TGTGCCAGCAGCTCCCTGGGGGGGCGGACGGCCATTCAGTACTTC. It codes for CASSSLGGRTAIQYF.

This CDR3 reads CASSQVPGNTEAFF. In nucleotides, the CDR3 is TGCGCCAGCAGCCAAGTCCCAGGGAACACTGAAGCTTTCTTT. This rearrangement joins TRBV4-1 to TRBJ1-1; D is unresolved. Germline V lookup: CDR1 MGHRA, CDR2 YSYEKL. The germline V and J ends were trimmed by 1 base and 1 base, with 7 bases remaining between them. There are 14 residues in the CDR3.

This clone appeared a few times. Other DNA sequences in this sample translate to the same CDR3. The V and J genes are TRBV30 and TRBJ1-1; D uncertain. Trimming took 3 bases from V and 2 from J, leaving 4 bases between them. Germline loops: CDR1 GTSNPN, CDR2 SVGIG (reference sequence). CDR3 size: 11 residues. CDR3 amino acids: CAWRQNTEAFF. The CDR3 nucleotides are TGTGCCTGGAGACAAAACACTGAAGCTTTCTTT. Filled out from reference TRBV30 and TRBJ1-1, the complete variable domain reads SQTIHQWPATLVQPVGSPLSLECTVEGTSNPNLYWYRQAAGRGLQLLFYSVGIGQISSEVPQNLSASRPQDRQFILSSKKLLLSDSGFYLCAWRQNTEAFFGQGTRLTVV.

This clone was counted only a few times. The gene calls are TRBV28 and TRBJ1-5, with a possible D match to TRBD1 (6 bases). Trimming pared 5 bases from V and 3 bases from J, leaving 14 bases between. The CDR3 consists of 15 residues. Germline CDR1 reads MDHEN; CDR2 reads SYDVKM. In nucleotides, the CDR3 is TGTGCCAGCAGTCCCACACGGGGGCTCAATCAGCCCCAGCATTTT. This sequence encodes CASSPTRGLNQPQHF.

The rearrangement uses TRBV11-2 and TRBJ2-1, with D uncertain. The CDR3 covers 13 residues. Germline values: CDR1 SGHAT, CDR2 FQNNGV. V lost 4 bases and J lost 4, with 8 bases in between. The CDR3, as DNA: TGTGCCAGCAGCTCACGCCGGTACAATGAGCAGTTCTTC. It encodes CASSSRRYNEQFF. The entire variable domain, with the rest obtained from reference TRBV11-2 and TRBJ2-1, is as follows: EAGVAQSPRYKIIEKRQSVAFWCNPISGHATLYWYQQILGQGPKLLIQFQNNGVVDDSQLPKDRFSAERLKGVDSTLKIQPAKLEDSAVYLCASSSRRYNEQFFGPGTRLTVL.

The rearrangement links TRBV5-1 to TRBJ2-5, with D possibly being TRBD1 (6 bases). The V and J ends lost 4 bases and 1 base respectively, with 11 bases between them. Germline V gene sequence: CDR1 SGHRS, CDR2 YFSETQ. There are 14 residues in the CDR3. The DNA of the CDR3 is TGCGCCAGCAGCCTAGGGACAAGCCAAGAGACCCAGTACTTC. Protein product: CASSLGTSQETQYF.